These 5 T cell receptor beta chains were sequenced from one sample in a study of OX40 agonist ivuxolimab in advanced cancers. Sequencing was performed with immunoSEQ multiplex PCR; in TCRdb, only in-frame clones are kept and a portion is missing. This sample yields 75,000 to 95,000 clones, of which 85% to 95% are seen a single time; approximately 11% belongs to the top ten. The source was CD4+ or CD8+ T cells sorted from blood, collected in a trial of the OX40 agonist ivuxolimab. The receptor set was obtained from an adult with an advanced solid tumor such as melanoma, head and neck, liver or kidney cancer.

The CDR3 DNA reads as TGTGCCAGCAGTTTTGCGGCAGGGGGGGCGTACGAGCAGTACTTC. This gives the protein CASSFAAGGAYEQYF. The chain uses TRBV27 and TRBJ2-7; D may be TRBD1 or TRBD2 (7 bases each). The CDR3 has 15 residues. Germline CDR1 is MNHEY and CDR2 is SMNVEV (reference sequence). V lost 3 bases and J 4 bases, leaving 16 bases between the germline ends.

The V call is TRBV13, the J call TRBJ2-3; the D is unclear. Per germline, CDR1 PRHDT and CDR2 FYEKMQ (reference sequence). Trimming left V 4 bases short and J 6 bases short, with 11 bases between. The CDR3 totals 13 residues. The CDR3 bases are TGTGCCAGCAGCTCCCACTTAAAGGATACGCAGTATTTT. The encoded protein is CASSSHLKDTQYF.

V gene TRBV10-2 combines with J gene TRBJ1-5; 7 positions agree with TRBD1. The germline V gene has CDR1 WSHSY and CDR2 SAAADI. The CDR3 loop spans 14 amino acids. The V and J ends lost 10 bases and 5 bases, in that order; junction bases with no gene match: 11. As DNA, the CDR3 is TGCGCCACCGGGGGCAGGGGGACTTATCAGCCCCAGCATTTT. It is translated as CATGGRGTYQPQHF.

The gene calls are TRBV11-2 and TRBJ2-5; 11 bases fit TRBD1. The J call may be faulty, since TRBJ2-7 better matches the DNA end. The CDR3 covers 15 residues. Germline CDR1 reads SGHAT; CDR2 reads FQNNGV. For the CDR3, the DNA is TGTGCCAGCAGCTTATTAGGGACAGGGGGACTCGAGCAGTACTTC. This gives the protein CASSLLGTGGLEQYF.

This chain uses TRBV7-3 with TRBJ2-3, with 8 bases lining up with TRBD2. The CDR3 is made up of 14 amino acids. Unmatched junction bases numbered 7, after V lost 5 bases and J lost 6 bases. In germline, CDR1 is SGHTA, CDR2 FQGTGA. For the CDR3, the DNA is TGTGCCAGCAGCCCCCCGGGAGGGGGGGATACGCAGTATTTT. Its protein product is CASSPPGGGDTQYF.